The rows below give T cell receptor beta chains drawn from one sample of a study of shared clonotypes between healthy human individuals. Assay used: immunoSEQ multiplex PCR; TCRdb lists only in-frame clones, some missing. The profile shows 500,000 or so clones, approximately 95% of them singletons. The specimen was naive CD4+ T cells sorted from blood. Receptors were obtained from a woman younger than 45 in good health. CDR3s include the opening cysteine and the closing phenylalanine or tryptophan. The D gene is left open where the match is weak. Rows give clone size only sometimes, using once, few, many, or a class for an expanded clone.

V	D	length	J	size	DNA	CDR3
TRBV7-3	TRBD2	18	TRBJ2-2	-	TGTGCCAGCAGCCCCCGGACTAGCGGGAGGGTGGGCACCGGGGAGCTGTTTTTT	CASSPRTSGRVGTGELFF
TRBV19	-	11	TRBJ2-7	-	TGTGCCAGCGTGGGGCAGGGCGAGCAGTACTTC	CASVGQGEQYF
TRBV2	-	14	TRBJ2-7	-	TGTGCCAGCAAATACAGGGTCCAGGGCTACGAGCAGTACTTC	CASKYRVQGYEQYF
TRBV19	-	15	TRBJ2-7	once	TGTGCCAGTAGTATAGATCTTCGGCAGACCTACGAGCAGTACTTC	CASSIDLRQTYEQYF
TRBV19	-	14	TRBJ2-7	-	TGTGCCAGTAGTAGACGGACAGCGCTCTACGAGCAGTACTTC	CASSRRTALYEQYF
TRBV7-9	TRBD1	15	TRBJ2-7	-	TGTGCCAGCAGCCGACAGGGTGCCCACACCTACGAGCAGTACTTC	CASSRQGAHTYEQYF
TRBV14	-	13	TRBJ2-7	-	TGTGCCAGCAGCCAAGCCACAGTCTACGAGCAGTACTTC	CASSQATVYEQYF
TRBV28	-	10	TRBJ1-1	few	TGTGCCAGCAAAACAACTGAAGCTTTCTTT	CASKTTEAFF
TRBV15	TRBD2	19	TRBJ2-3	-	TGTGCCACCAGCAGAGATGGTCAAAGTGGGGGACTATCGACAGATACGCAGTATTTT	CATSRDGQSGGLSTDTQYF
TRBV29-1	TRBD1	13	TRBJ1-1	once	TGCAGCCTGGGGACAGGGAGAGACACTGAAGCTTTCTTT	CSLGTGRDTEAFF
TRBV7-6	-	14	TRBJ2-3	-	TGTGCCAGCAGCTTCCGTATTCGCACAGATACGCAGTATTTT	CASSFRIRTDTQYF
TRBV25-1	TRBD2	18	TRBJ2-1	-	TGTGCCAGCAGCCGGACTAGCGGAATACGTTCCTCCTACAATGAGCAGTTCTTC	CASSRTSGIRSSYNEQFF
TRBV15	-	14	TRBJ1-1	-	TGTGCCACCAGCGTAAGGACAGTGAACACTGAAGCTTTCTTT	CATSVRTVNTEAFF
TRBV7-3	TRBD2	14	TRBJ2-2	-	TGTGCCAGCAGCTTCTCGGGAGGGCCCGGGGAGCTGTTTTTT	CASSFSGGPGELFF
TRBV2	TRBD1	15	TRBJ2-7	-	TGTGCCAGCAGGGATCGACAGGGGTGGTCCTACGAGCAGTACTTC	CASRDRQGWSYEQYF
TRBV5-8	TRBD1	14	TRBJ1-1	-	TGTGCCAGCAGCTTGGTCGGGACAGGAGCTAAAGCTTTCTTT	CASSLVGTGAKAFF
TRBV29-1	-	11	TRBJ2-1	-	TGCAGCGGACGGGACTACAATGAGCAGTTCTTC	CSGRDYNEQFF
TRBV6-1	-	14	TRBJ2-7	-	TGTGCCAGCAGAAGCGGGGCAGGGGTATACGAGCAGTACTTC	CASRSGAGVYEQYF
TRBV28	-	11	TRBJ1-1	-	TGTGCCACCGACAAGAACACTGAAGCTTTCTTT	CATDKNTEAFF
TRBV28	TRBD2	17	TRBJ2-2	-	TGTGCCAGCAGCGACGCTCTAGCGGGACTAAGGGCCGGGGAGCTGTTTTTT	CASSDALAGLRAGELFF
TRBV28	-	14	TRBJ2-7	-	TGTGCCAGCAGCCAAAACCCCCGAAACTACGAGCAGTACTTC	CASSQNPRNYEQYF
TRBV9	TRBD1	15	TRBJ1-4	-	TGTGCCAGCAGCGGACGACAGGGGGCAGGAGAAAAACTGTTTTTT	CASSGRQGAGEKLFF
TRBV19	-	15	TRBJ2-2	-	TGTGCCAGTAGTGCAGGGGTCATGAACACCGGGGAGCTGTTTTTT	CASSAGVMNTGELFF
TRBV5-8	-	12	TRBJ2-3	-	TGTGCCAGCAGCTTTGGACGGGATACGCAGTATTTT	CASSFGRDTQYF
TRBV5-1	-	14	TRBJ1-5	-	TGCGCCAGCAGCTTGGTGGCAGGGGATCAGCCCCAGCATTTT	CASSLVAGDQPQHF
TRBV27	-	13	TRBJ2-7	-	TGTGCCAGCAGTCCAGCGGGCCAGGGGGAGCAGTACTTC	CASSPAGQGEQYF
TRBV6-6	-	15	TRBJ1-4	-	TGTGCCAGCAGTTATAAGCAGAACCTAAATGAAAAACTGTTTTTT	CASSYKQNLNEKLFF
TRBV7-3	TRBD1	17	TRBJ2-1	-	TGTGCCAGCAGCTTACAGGGACAGGGGATCGGCTACAATGAGCAGTTCTTC	CASSLQGQGIGYNEQFF
TRBV18	TRBD1	15	TRBJ2-7	-	TGTGCCAGCTCACCCCTAGGACAGGGATCCTACGAGCAGTACTTC	CASSPLGQGSYEQYF
TRBV4-2	-	20	TRBJ1-4	-	TGTGCCAGCAGCCAGTACAGGGCCTCATTAACCGATGCAACTAATGAAAAACTGTTTTTT	CASSQYRASLTDATNEKLFF
TRBV19	TRBD2	15	TRBJ2-3	-	TGTGCCAGTACCCCTAGCGGGAGGGCGGCAGATACGCAGTATTTT	CASTPSGRAADTQYF
TRBV30	TRBD2	15	TRBJ2-3	-	TGTGCCTGGAGTGAAGGCGGGAGACCCACAGATACGCAGTATTTT	CAWSEGGRPTDTQYF
TRBV5-1	TRBD2	15	TRBJ2-7	-	TGCGCCAGCAGCTTGCAGGGACTAGCGGGAGGTCTGCAGTACTTC	CASSLQGLAGGLQYF
TRBV5-1	-	13	TRBJ2-7	-	TGCGCCAGCAGACGGGATGGGTCCTACGAGCAGTACTTC	CASRRDGSYEQYF
TRBV5-1	-	14	TRBJ2-3	-	TGCGCCAGCCTCGGTACCGCCGGGGGAGATACGCAGTATTTT	CASLGTAGGDTQYF
TRBV5-6	-	12	TRBJ2-7	-	TGTGCCAGCAGCGGGAGGCTAGGCGAGCAGTACTTC	CASSGRLGEQYF
TRBV28	-	13	TRBJ1-2	-	TGTGCCAGCACGGACCCAGCTAACTATGGCTACACCTTC	CASTDPANYGYTF
TRBV5-1	-	17	TRBJ1-2	once	TGCGCCAGCAGCCCTTATCCGGGGCAGTTAGCTAACTATGGCTACACCTTC	CASSPYPGQLANYGYTF
TRBV5-1	-	16	TRBJ2-3	-	TGCGCCAGCAGCTTGAGGAGGACGGAGAGCACAGATACGCAGTATTTT	CASSLRRTESTDTQYF
TRBV19	-	15	TRBJ2-3	-	TGTGCCAGTACACCCTCGCGGTTGTTAACAGATACGCAGTATTTT	CASTPSRLLTDTQYF
TRBV10-3	-	12	TRBJ2-7	-	TGTGCCATCAGTGTTTGGCAGAACGAGCAGTACTTC	CAISVWQNEQYF
TRBV5-1	-	16	TRBJ1-2	-	TGCGCCAGCAGCTTGGCCCCGGCTCCTGTGAACTATGGCTACACCTTC	CASSLAPAPVNYGYTF
TRBV11-1	-	14	TRBJ1-1	-	TGTGCCAGCAGCTTAGAAGGGGCCAACACTGAAGCTTTCTTT	CASSLEGANTEAFF
TRBV6-4	TRBD1	13	TRBJ1-1	-	TGTGCCAGCAGTGACCAGGGGGGAACTGAAGCTTTCTTT	CASSDQGGTEAFF